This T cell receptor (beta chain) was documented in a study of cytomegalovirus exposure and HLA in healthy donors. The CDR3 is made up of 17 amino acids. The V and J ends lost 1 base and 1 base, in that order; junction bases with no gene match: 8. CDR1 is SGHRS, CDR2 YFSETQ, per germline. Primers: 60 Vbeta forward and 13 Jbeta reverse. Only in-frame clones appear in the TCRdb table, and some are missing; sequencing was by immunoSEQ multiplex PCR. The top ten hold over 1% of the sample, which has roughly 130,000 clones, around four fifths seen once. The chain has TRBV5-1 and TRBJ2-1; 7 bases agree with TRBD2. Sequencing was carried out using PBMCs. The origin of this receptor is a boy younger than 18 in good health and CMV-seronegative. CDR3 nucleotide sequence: TGCGCCAGCAGCTTGCCGAGTGAGCGGGGATCCTACAATGAGCAGTTCTTC. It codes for CASSLPSERGSYNEQFF.